The next 27 T cell receptor beta chains were all read from a single sample in a study of control samples from healthy donors and cancer patients. The data were produced by immunoSEQ multiplex PCR, yet TCRdb's version contains in-frame clones alone and is incomplete. The sample lists about 170,000 clones; 91% were seen once. Specimen: blood. The receptors shown here come from a woman aged 30 to 39 in good health.

The CDR3 is CASSSRTAYGYTF. CDR3 sequence (DNA): TGTGCCAGCAGCTCTCGGACAGCCTATGGCTACACCTTC. The rearrangement joins TRBV5-6 to TRBJ1-2, with a possible D match to TRBD1 (6 bases). Germline CDR1 and CDR2: SGHDT and YYEEEE. The germline V and J ends were trimmed by 3 bases and 4 bases, with 10 bases remaining between them. This CDR3 spans 13 amino acids.

In its sample, this clone was seen a few times. This sequence joins TRBV27 and TRBJ2-1; TRBD2 matches at 7 bases. CDR3 length: 14 residues. Trimming took 7 bases from V and 1 from J; bases not matched to a gene: 4. Germline CDR1 and CDR2: MNHEY and SMNVEV (reference sequence). CDR3 amino acids: CASNIAGSYNEQFF. CDR3 DNA sequence: TGTGCCAGCAACATAGCGGGTTCCTACAATGAGCAGTTCTTC.

The chain joins TRBV30 to TRBJ2-6; a possible D gene is TRBD1 (5 bases). Germline CDR1 GTSNPN, CDR2 SVGIG (reference sequence). There are 15 residues in the CDR3. Trimming left V 3 bases short and J 0 bases short, with 9 bases between. This chain's CDR3 is CAWSFDSSGANVLTF. For the CDR3, the DNA is TGTGCCTGGAGCTTCGACAGCTCTGGGGCCAACGTCCTGACTTTC.

J is TRBJ2-2 and V is TRBV5-4; 9 nucleotides line up with TRBD1. V gave up 4 bases and J gave up 6 bases; unmatched junction bases: 7. This CDR3 spans 15 amino acids. Looked up from germline, CDR1 is SGHNT and CDR2 is YYREEE (reference sequence). CDR3 sequence: CASSLGQGRAGELFF. The CDR3 nucleotides are TGTGCCAGCAGCCTCGGACAGGGGAGGGCCGGGGAGCTGTTTTTT.

The DNA of the CDR3 is TGTGCCAGCAGTTTACAGGCAGGGATGGTAGGTGGCTACACCTTC. Translated, it gives CASSLQAGMVGGYTF. This chain connects TRBV28 to TRBJ1-2, with D possibly being TRBD1 (5 bases). V lost 2 bases and J lost 7, with 17 bases in between. CDR3 size: 15 residues. Germline lookup yields CDR1 MDHEN and CDR2 SYDVKM.

The rearrangement links TRBV30 to TRBJ1-2; D call uncertain. The V end was cut by 3 bases, the J end by 2 bases, with 7 bases between. The length of the CDR3 is 12 residues. The germline V gene has CDR1 GTSNPN and CDR2 SVGIG (reference sequence). DNA of the CDR3: TGTGCCTGGAGAGACAAGAACTATGGCTACACCTTC. It codes for CAWRDKNYGYTF.

This clone was seen only a few times. The chain joins TRBV5-1 to TRBJ1-1, with 8 bases identical to TRBD1. Germline V gene lookup returns CDR1 SGHRS and CDR2 YFSETQ. This CDR3 contains 14 residues. Trimming removed 4 bases from V and 0 bases from J; junction bases left unmatched: 2. The CDR3 loop is CASSRQGMNTEAFF. The CDR3 nucleotides read TGCGCCAGCAGCCGACAGGGGATGAACACTGAAGCTTTCTTT. Looking up the rest from reference TRBV5-1 and TRBJ1-1 gives the full variable domain: KAGVTQTPRYLIKTRGQQVTLSCSPISGHRSVSWYQQTPGQGLQFLFEYFSETQRNKGNFPGRFSGRQFSNSRSEMNVSTLELGDSALYLCASSRQGMNTEAFFGQGTRLTVV.

This chain connects TRBV5-1 to TRBJ2-5, with D possibly matching TRBD2 (5 bases). Trimming pared 2 bases from V and 1 base from J, leaving 6 bases between. CDR1 and CDR2 (germline): SGHRS, YFSETQ. The CDR3 covers 13 residues. The CDR3 coding sequence is TGCGCCAGCAGCTTTAGCGTCCAAGAGACCCAGTACTTC. Residues: CASSFSVQETQYF.

The V and J genes are TRBV7-3 and TRBJ2-1; 11 bases are a match to TRBD2. Germline-derived CDR1 and CDR2 are SGHTA and FQGTGA. V was pared by 3 bases and J by 4 bases, with 5 bases of the junction left unmatched. CDR3 length equals 16 residues. Written as DNA, the CDR3 is TGTGCCAGCAGCTTGGTAGCGGGAGGGGTTTACAATGAGCAGTTCTTC. This sequence encodes CASSLVAGGVYNEQFF. Complete variable domain (other parts from reference TRBV7-3 and TRBJ2-1): GAGVSQTPSNKVTEKGKYVELRCDPISGHTALYWYRQSLGQGPEFLIYFQGTGAADDSGLPNDRFFAVRPEGSVSTLKIQRTERGDSAVYLCASSLVAGGVYNEQFFGPGTRLTVL.

The chain combines TRBV7-9 with TRBJ1-1; D possibly corresponds to TRBD1 (5 bases). This CDR3 comprises 14 residues. The germline V and J ends were trimmed by 1 base and 4 bases, with 10 bases remaining between them. Germline CDR1 reads SEHNR; CDR2 reads FQNEAQ (reference sequence). The CDR3 coding sequence is TGTGCCAGCAGCTTAGATTGGGGGGGCACTGAAGCTTTCTTT. This encodes CASSLDWGGTEAFF. The full variable domain, rest sourced from reference TRBV7-9 and TRBJ1-1, is DTGVSQNPRHKITKRGQNVTFRCDPISEHNRLYWYRQTLGQGPEFLTYFQNEAQLEKSRLLSDRFSAERPKGSFSTLEIQRTEQGDSAMYLCASSLDWGGTEAFFGQGTRLTVV.

V and J are TRBV5-1 and TRBJ2-1; TRBD1 matches 7 bases. Trimming took 4 bases from V and 5 from J; bases not matched to a gene: 3. This CDR3 region has 13 residues. Looked up from germline, CDR1 is SGHRS and CDR2 is YFSETQ. Written as DNA, the CDR3 is TGCGCCAGCAGCGCCGGGACAGACAATGAGCAGTTCTTC. It is translated as CASSAGTDNEQFF.

The gene calls are TRBV12-3 or TRBV12-4 and TRBJ1-4; D gene unclear. The CDR3 is made up of 12 amino acids. The V and J ends lost 4 bases and 6 bases respectively, with 6 bases between them. CDR3 in amino acids: CASSWADEKLFF. The CDR3 nucleotides read TGTGCCAGCAGTTGGGCGGATGAAAAACTGTTTTTT.

Note on this clone: In the same sample, other DNA sequences code for this CDR3. The V and J genes are TRBV27 and TRBJ1-2; perhaps TRBD1 as D (6 bases). V lost 6 bases and J 6 bases, leaving 14 bases between the germline ends. Germline V lookup: CDR1 MNHEY, CDR2 SMNVEV (reference sequence). The length of the CDR3 is 13 residues. The CDR3 sequence: CASRQQGRDGYTF. As DNA, the CDR3 is TGTGCCAGCAGACAACAGGGTCGGGATGGCTACACCTTC.

The rearrangement links TRBV4-1 to TRBJ1-2; the match to TRBD1 covers 8 bases. The V and J ends lost 0 bases and 8 bases, in that order; junction bases with no gene match: 11. The CDR3 is 16 residues long. CDR1 MGHRA and CDR2 YSYEKL come from the germline V gene. The CDR3 spells CASSQEGSQGARGYTF. DNA for the CDR3: TGCGCCAGCAGCCAAGAAGGGTCCCAGGGGGCTCGGGGCTACACCTTC.

The chain is built from TRBV5-1 and TRBJ2-7; D may be TRBD1 (5 bases). The germline V gene encodes CDR1 SGHRS and CDR2 YFSETQ. CDR3 size: 12 residues. V gave up 0 bases and J gave up 6 bases, with 7 bases separating them. The CDR3 reads CASSLDRSEQYF. The CDR3 DNA is TGCGCCAGCAGCTTGGACAGGAGCGAGCAGTACTTC.

The chain couples TRBV5-4 to TRBJ2-1; 13 bases fit TRBD2. There are 16 residues in the CDR3. Germline CDR1 reads SGHNT; CDR2 reads YYREEE (reference sequence). V gave up 3 bases and J gave up 7 bases; unmatched junction bases: 7. The CDR3: CASSSPTSGGLNEQFF. The CDR3 coding sequence is TGTGCCAGCAGCTCCCCGACTAGCGGGGGGCTTAATGAGCAGTTCTTC.

This rearrangement joins TRBV2 to TRBJ1-3; no clear D. The CDR3 is 15 amino acids. The V end lost 6 bases, the J end lost 0 bases, and 12 bases lay between the germline ends. Germline CDR1 SNHLY, CDR2 FYNNEI. The CDR3 DNA reads TGTGCCAGCAGCTCCGGGTCCCACTCTGGAAACACCATATATTTT. It encodes CASSSGSHSGNTIYF. Drawing the rest from reference TRBV2 and TRBJ1-3, the complete variable domain is EPEVTQTPSHQVTQMGQEVILRCVPISNHLYFYWYRQILGQKVEFLVSFYNNEISEKSEIFDDQFSVERPDGSNFTLKIRSTKLEDSAMYFCASSSGSHSGNTIYFGEGSWLTVV.

V usage is TRBV29-1 and J usage is TRBJ2-2, with no clear D. The CDR3 has 13 amino acids. Germline CDR1 is SQVTM and CDR2 is ANQGSEA. Between the trimmed V and J ends, which lost 5 bases and 1 base, there was a span of 8 bases. The CDR3 region is CSVPGQNTGELFF. Written as DNA, the CDR3 is TGCAGCGTTCCGGGCCAGAACACCGGGGAGCTGTTTTTT.

This clone was counted a few times. The rearrangement joins TRBV6-5 to TRBJ1-4; possible D gene TRBD1, 5 bases. With 7 bases removed from V and 5 bases from J, the gap between germline ends came to 11 bases. The length of the CDR3 is 13 residues. The germline V gene has CDR1 MNHEY and CDR2 SVGAGI. In nucleotides, the CDR3 is TGTGCCAGCAACCGGGACGGGAATGAAAAACTGTTTTTT. It translates to CASNRDGNEKLFF.

The chain couples TRBV6-6 to TRBJ1-4; TRBD1 might be the D (5 bases). The CDR3 is 14 residues long. V was clipped by 6 bases and J by 7 bases, with 15 bases between them. In germline, CDR1 is MNHNY, CDR2 SVGAGI (reference sequence). CDR3 coding DNA: TGTGCCAGCAGACGATCCGGGACTGGTGAAAAACTGTTTTTT. It specifies CASRRSGTGEKLFF.

This chain links TRBV24-1 with TRBJ2-7; tentative D call: TRBD1 (5 bases). The CDR3 sequence is 14 residues long. Germline V gene lookup returns CDR1 KGHDR and CDR2 SFDVKD. Trimming cost V 5 bases and J 4 bases, with 14 bases left between them. The CDR3 loop is CATSVGRVVYEQYF. The CDR3 nucleotides read TGTGCCACCAGTGTCGGCAGGGTGGTATACGAGCAGTACTTC.

This chain joins TRBV11-3 and TRBJ2-7; 8 bases match TRBD2. Per germline, CDR1 SGHNT and CDR2 YENEEA. The CDR3 covers 14 residues. V lost 3 bases, J lost 5 bases, and 6 bases stayed unmatched. The CDR3 DNA reads as TGTGCCAGCAGCTTCAAGCGGGAGTACAACGAGCAGTACTTC. Translating it yields CASSFKREYNEQYF.

The gene calls are TRBV6-5 and TRBJ1-2, with D possibly TRBD1 on 6 matching bases. CDR3 size: 12 residues. Germline CDR1 and CDR2: MNHEY and SVGAGI. V was pared by 6 bases and J by 4 bases, with 9 bases between. The CDR3 loop reads CASRTGSYGYTF. The CDR3, as DNA: TGTGCCAGCAGAACAGGGAGCTATGGCTACACCTTC.

The V and J genes are TRBV4-3 and TRBJ2-7; possible D gene TRBD2, 5 bases. In germline, CDR1 is LGHNA, CDR2 YSLEER. Trimming stripped 1 base from V and 4 bases from J, with 8 bases between. This CDR3 is built from 13 residues. CDR3 nucleotides: TGCGCCAGCAGCCAAGCCGGGGTGTACGAGCAGTACTTC. It translates to CASSQAGVYEQYF.

The chain links TRBV6-5 to TRBJ2-7; the D is unclear. V was shortened by 6 bases and J by 3 bases, with 9 bases between the two germline ends. Germline V CDR1 and CDR2: MNHEY, SVGAGI. The CDR3 sequence is 12 residues long. The CDR3 sequence: CASREKHYEQYF. CDR3 DNA: TGTGCCAGCAGGGAGAAGCACTACGAGCAGTACTTC.

The chain combines TRBV27 with TRBJ1-6; D is unclear. This CDR3 has 16 residues. Germline V gene data show CDR1 as MNHEY and CDR2 as SMNVEV (reference sequence). The V gene lost 5 bases and the J gene lost 0 bases, with 11 bases spanning the gap. The CDR3 DNA sequence: TGTGCCAGCAGTGCCCCACTGAGCTCCTATAATTCACCCCTCCACTTT. It encodes CASSAPLSSYNSPLHF.

This clone showed up just once. This chain links TRBV18 with TRBJ2-1; 12 bases fit TRBD2. The V and J ends lost 3 bases and 7 bases, in that order; junction bases with no gene match: 4. The CDR3 consists of 15 residues. Germline CDR1 reads KGHSH; CDR2 reads LQKENI. CDR3 region: CASSPTSGSGNEQFF. CDR3 sequence (DNA): TGTGCCAGCTCACCGACTAGCGGGAGTGGGAATGAGCAGTTCTTC.